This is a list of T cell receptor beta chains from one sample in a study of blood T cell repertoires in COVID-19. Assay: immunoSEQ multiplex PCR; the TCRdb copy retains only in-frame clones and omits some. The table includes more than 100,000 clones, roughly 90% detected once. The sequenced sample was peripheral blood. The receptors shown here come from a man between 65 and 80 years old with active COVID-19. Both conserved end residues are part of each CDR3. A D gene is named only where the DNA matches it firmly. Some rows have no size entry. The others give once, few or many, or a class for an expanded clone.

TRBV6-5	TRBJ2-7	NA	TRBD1	TGTGCTACTACTACAGGACAGGGTAGCTACGAGCAGTACTTC	CATTTGQGSYEQYF
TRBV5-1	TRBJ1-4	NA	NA	TGCGCCAGCAGCCCACAGGGCTTCAATGAAAAACTGTTTTTT	CASSPQGFNEKLFF
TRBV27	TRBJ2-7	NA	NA	TGTGCCAGCAGTTCAGACTCACCGGGGACCTACGAGCAGTACTTC	CASSSDSPGTYEQYF
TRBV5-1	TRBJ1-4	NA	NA	TGCGCCAGCAGAAGGGGAACTAATGAAAAACTGTTTTTT	CASRRGTNEKLFF
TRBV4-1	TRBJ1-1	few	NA	TGCGCCAGCAGCCCCAATCAGCTGGGCGTCACTGAAGCTTTCTTT	CASSPNQLGVTEAFF
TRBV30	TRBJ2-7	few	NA	TGTGCCTGGAACCAGGACTACTACGAGCAGTACTTC	CAWNQDYYEQYF
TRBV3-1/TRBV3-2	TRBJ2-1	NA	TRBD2	TGTGCCAGCAGCCACCGCGGGGGAAATGAGCAGTTCTTC	CASSHRGGNEQFF
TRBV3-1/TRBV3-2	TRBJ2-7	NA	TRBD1	TGTGCCAGCAGCCCTACAGGGGGCGGGGGAGGCGGGCAGTACTTC	CASSPTGGGGGGQYF
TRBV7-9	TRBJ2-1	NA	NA	TGTGCCAGCAGCACCCTCCTGGCCCCCTGGCAGTTCTTC	CASSTLLAPWQFF
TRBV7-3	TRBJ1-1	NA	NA	TGTGCCAGCAGCTTAATGTCCGGGGGGACTGAAGCTTTCTTT	CASSLMSGGTEAFF
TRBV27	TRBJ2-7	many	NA	TGTGCCAGCTACAACAGAGACAGTTCCTACGAGCAGTACTTC	CASYNRDSSYEQYF
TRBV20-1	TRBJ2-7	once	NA	TGCAGTGCTAGTCCCGGACTTTACGAGCAGTACTTC	CSASPGLYEQYF
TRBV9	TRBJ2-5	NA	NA	TGTGCCAGCAGCGGGCAGGGGTGGCAAGAGACCCAGTACTTC	CASSGQGWQETQYF
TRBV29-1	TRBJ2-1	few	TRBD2	TGCAGCGTTGCGGGGGGAATAGCGGGAGGGGTTGAGCAGTTCTTC	CSVAGGIAGGVEQFF
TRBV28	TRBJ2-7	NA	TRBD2	TGTGCCAGCACCCTCCGTGGGAGGGGCGTATCCTACGAGCAGTACTTC	CASTLRGRGVSYEQYF
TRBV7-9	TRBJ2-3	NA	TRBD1	TGTGCCAGCAGCTCGTTGACAGGGGGGACAGATACGCAGTATTTT	CASSSLTGGTDTQYF
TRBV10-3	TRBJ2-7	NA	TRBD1	TGTGCCATCAGTGGGTTACAGGGGGCATCCTACGAGCAGTACTTC	CAISGLQGASYEQYF